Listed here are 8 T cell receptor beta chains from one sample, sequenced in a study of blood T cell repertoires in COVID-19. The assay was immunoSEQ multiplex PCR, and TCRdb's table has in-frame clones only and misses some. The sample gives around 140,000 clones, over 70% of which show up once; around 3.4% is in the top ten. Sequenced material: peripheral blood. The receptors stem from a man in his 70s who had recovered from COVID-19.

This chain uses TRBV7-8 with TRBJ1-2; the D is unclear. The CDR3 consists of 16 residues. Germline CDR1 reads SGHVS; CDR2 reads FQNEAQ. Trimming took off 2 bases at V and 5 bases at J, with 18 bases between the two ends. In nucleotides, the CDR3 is TGTGCCAGCAGCTTAATTGGTACGGAGAACCTTTATGGCTACACCTTC. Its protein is CASSLIGTENLYGYTF. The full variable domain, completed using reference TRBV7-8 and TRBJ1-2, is GAGVSQSPRYKVAKRGQDVALRCDPISGHVSLFWYQQALGQGPEFLTYFQNEAQLDKSGLPSDRFFAERPEGSVSTLKIQRTQQEDSAVYLCASSLIGTENLYGYTFGSGTRLTVV.

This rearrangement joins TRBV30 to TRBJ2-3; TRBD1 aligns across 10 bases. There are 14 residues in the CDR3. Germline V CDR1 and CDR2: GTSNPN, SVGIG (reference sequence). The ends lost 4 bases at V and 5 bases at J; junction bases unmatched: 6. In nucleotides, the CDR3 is TGTGCCTGGACCAGGGGACAGGGGATAGATACGCAGTATTTT. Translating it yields CAWTRGQGIDTQYF.

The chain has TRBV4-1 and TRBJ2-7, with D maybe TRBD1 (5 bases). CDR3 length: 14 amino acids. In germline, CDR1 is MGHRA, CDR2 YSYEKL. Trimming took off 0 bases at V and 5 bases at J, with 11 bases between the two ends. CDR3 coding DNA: TGCGCCAGCAGCCAAGACAGGGTTTTTCACGAGCAGTACTTC. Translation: CASSQDRVFHEQYF.

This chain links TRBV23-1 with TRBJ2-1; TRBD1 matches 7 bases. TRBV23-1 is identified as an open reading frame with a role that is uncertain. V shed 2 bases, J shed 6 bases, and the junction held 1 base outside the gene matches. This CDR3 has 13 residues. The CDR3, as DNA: TGCGCCAGCAGTCAAAACAGGGGCAATGAGCAGTTCTTC. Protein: CASSQNRGNEQFF.

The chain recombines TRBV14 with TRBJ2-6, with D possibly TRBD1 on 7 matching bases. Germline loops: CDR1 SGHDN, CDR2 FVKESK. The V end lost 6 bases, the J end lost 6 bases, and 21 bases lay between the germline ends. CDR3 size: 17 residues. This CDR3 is CASSPLQGGKVANVLTF. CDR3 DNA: TGTGCCAGCAGTCCTCTTCAGGGGGGAAAGGTGGCCAACGTCCTGACTTTC.

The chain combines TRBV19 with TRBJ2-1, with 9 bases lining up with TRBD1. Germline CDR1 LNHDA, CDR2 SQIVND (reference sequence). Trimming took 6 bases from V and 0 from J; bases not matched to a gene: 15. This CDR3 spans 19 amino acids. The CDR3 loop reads CASSLGGQGWISSYNEQFF. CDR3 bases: TGTGCCAGTAGCTTGGGGGGACAGGGATGGATAAGCTCCTACAATGAGCAGTTCTTC. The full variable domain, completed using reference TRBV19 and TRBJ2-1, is DGGITQSPKYLFRKEGQNVTLSCEQNLNHDAMYWYRQDPGQGLRLIYYSQIVNDFQKGDIAEGYSVSREKKESFPLTVTSAQKNPTAFYLCASSLGGQGWISSYNEQFFGPGTRLTVL.

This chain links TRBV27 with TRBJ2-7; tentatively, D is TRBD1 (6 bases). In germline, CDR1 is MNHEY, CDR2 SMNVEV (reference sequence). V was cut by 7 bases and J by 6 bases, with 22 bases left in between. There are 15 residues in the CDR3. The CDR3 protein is CASTTADRISLEQYF. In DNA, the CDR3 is TGTGCCAGCACTACGGCGGACAGAATATCCCTCGAGCAGTACTTC.

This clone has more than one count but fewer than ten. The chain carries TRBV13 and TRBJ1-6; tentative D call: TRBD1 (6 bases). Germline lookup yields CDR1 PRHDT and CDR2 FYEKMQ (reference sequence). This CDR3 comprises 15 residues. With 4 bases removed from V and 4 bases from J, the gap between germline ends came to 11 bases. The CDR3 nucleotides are TGTGCCAGCAGCTCTCGACAGGAGTATAATTCACCCCTCCACTTT. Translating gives CASSSRQEYNSPLHF.